This T cell receptor beta chain comes out of a study of blood T cell repertoires in COVID-19 (TCRdb year 2020). In terms of the full investigation: The collaborator samples originated in the United States, Italy and Spain and spanned the acute and convalescent phases of COVID-19. The prospective study material was composed of cDNA or gDNA derived from T cells, B-cell-depleted T cells, or PBMCs. Subjects who had been exposed to COVID-19, were actively infected with it, or had recovered from it provided the deeply sampled blood TCRbeta repertoires that made up the dataset. The repertoires were made available in a free public database intended to serve as a resource for research on the immune response to SARS-CoV-2. The samples were drawn from the first 160 participants of the ongoing ImmuneRACE study and from 1,254 subjects provided by 6 global collaborators. Nearly every sample came with metadata listing a de-identified subject ID, COVID-19 status, age in years and sex. Where available, HLA class I and class II types were obtained from metadata supplied by the sample provider rather than from assay-based typing.

Each collaborating institution followed its own protocols to collect whole blood in K2EDTA tubes. For TCRbeta analysis, collaborator samples were shipped as frozen whole blood, as isolated PBMCs, or as DNA extracted from either sample type. With regard to this clone: Its antigen remains undetermined. Base qualities were left out, and no much larger clone turns up one base away.

TCRbeta CDR3 regions were amplified from genomic DNA by means of the immunoSEQ Assay, a bias-controlled multiplex PCR. The authors' analysis ran thus. Nucleated cell counts per sample were estimated from amplification of reference gene primers within the assay. To quantify the absolute abundance of each unique TCRbeta CDR3 rearrangement, sequence reads were collapsed and filtered. For each sample, productive Simpson clonality was calculated as the square root of Simpson's diversity index over productive rearrangements. TCRdb provides this immuneACCESS table in a form limited to in-frame rearrangements. Some clones are lacking; in checked studies, under half of them reflect an unresolved V gene, and why the rest are absent is not known. V, J and clone size are taken as reported in that table, and D and trimming were inferred from the DNA itself. In this sample the table shows over 95,000 clones, about 80% of which occur a single time. The ten largest clones add up to around 8.5% of the sample.

At the junction V is shortened by 1 base and J by 3 bases, with 10 bases in between. From the cysteine up to the phenylalanine, the CDR3 has a length of 14 residues. CDR3 DNA is the only sequence kept; it has 42 bases, read in frame from the first base. The germline V gene yields SGHAT for CDR1 and FQNNGV for CDR2. Broad study findings and their caveats: The quantity of clinical and demographic metadata differed by source and by participant and was supplied without curation.

This clonotype was sampled from a woman in her thirties or forties with acute or convalescent COVID-19. The sequencing sample was made of peripheral blood. The chain joins TRBV11-2 to TRBJ2-7; perhaps TRBD2 is the D gene, with 5 bases matching. The nucleotides read TGTGCCAGCAGCTTAGGCAGCGGCGGCTACGAGCAGTACTTC. It specifies CASSLGSGGYEQYF.